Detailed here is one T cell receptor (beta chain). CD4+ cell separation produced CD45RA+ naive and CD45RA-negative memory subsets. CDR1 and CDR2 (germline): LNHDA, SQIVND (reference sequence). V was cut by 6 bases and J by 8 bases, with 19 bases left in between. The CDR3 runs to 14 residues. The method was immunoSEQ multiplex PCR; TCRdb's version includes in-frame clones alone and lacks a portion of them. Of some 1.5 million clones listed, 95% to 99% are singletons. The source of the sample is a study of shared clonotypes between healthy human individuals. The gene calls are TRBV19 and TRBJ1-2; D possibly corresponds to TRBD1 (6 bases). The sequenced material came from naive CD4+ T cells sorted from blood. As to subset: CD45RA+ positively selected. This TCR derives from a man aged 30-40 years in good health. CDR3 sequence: CASRHGGANHGYTF. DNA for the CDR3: TGTGCCAGTAGGCATGGGGGGGCCAACCACGGCTACACCTTC.